The next 17 T cell receptor beta chains were all read from a single sample in a study of PD-L1 blockade in urothelial cancer. Here immunoSEQ multiplex PCR was the method, and the copy in TCRdb shows in-frame clones only, minus some. The table records tens of thousands of clones, 87% of them present only once. The sample here was PBMCs, taken around atezolizumab (anti-PD-L1) treatment. Source of these receptors: a man in his fifties or sixties with urothelial cancer.

The chain combines TRBV6-7 with TRBJ1-5; 7 bases fit TRBD1. TRBV6-7 is an open reading frame whose function is uncertain. The CDR3 length is 17 residues. V lost 7 bases to trimming and J lost 4 bases; unmatched junction nucleotides: 16. CDR3 region: CASNLLRPGQKNQPQHF. The DNA of the CDR3 is TGTGCCAGCAATCTTCTTCGACCGGGACAGAAAAATCAGCCCCAGCATTTT.

This clone was counted a single time. The gene calls are TRBV13 and TRBJ2-1; the D gene is possibly TRBD2 (6 bases). The CDR3 totals 15 residues. With 5 bases removed from V and 7 bases from J, the gap between germline ends came to 18 bases. CDR1 is PRHDT, CDR2 FYEKMQ, per germline (reference sequence). The CDR3 loop reads CASSTSRLLYNEQFF. The CDR3 region has the DNA TGTGCCAGCAGCACTAGCAGGTTACTTTATAATGAGCAGTTCTTC.

CDR3 coding DNA: TGCGCCAGCAGCTGGACAGGGGGTGGGAACACCGGGGAGCTGTTTTTT. It yields the protein CASSWTGGGNTGELFF. The chain is built from TRBV5-1 and TRBJ2-2; the match to TRBD1 covers 10 bases. The CDR3 extends over 16 amino acids. V lost 3 bases, J lost 1 base, and 3 bases stayed unmatched. The germline CDR1 and CDR2 sequences are SGHRS and YFSETQ.

This chain uses TRBV19 with TRBJ1-1, with TRBD1 matching 8 bases. CDR3 length equals 14 residues. Germline CDR1 LNHDA, CDR2 SQIVND (reference sequence). V was pared by 4 bases and J by 4 bases, with 5 bases of the junction left unmatched. This CDR3 reads CASSTGQGGTEAFF. DNA of the CDR3: TGTGCCAGTAGTACCGGACAGGGCGGCACTGAAGCTTTCTTT.

This clone was seen a handful of times. The genes are TRBV19 and TRBJ1-2, with 8 bases aligning to TRBD1. This CDR3 has 13 amino acids. Germline assignment: CDR1 LNHDA and CDR2 SQIVND (reference sequence). Trimming took 7 bases from V and 4 from J; bases not matched to a gene: 5. CDR3 loop: CASNPGTGYGYTF. Here the CDR3 DNA reads TGTGCCAGTAATCCCGGGACAGGCTATGGCTACACCTTC.

With regard to this clone: A read error may produce the germline difference seen at one junction end. V and J are TRBV27 and TRBJ1-1, with 7 bases lining up with TRBD1. Germline CDR1 MNHEY, CDR2 SMNVEV (reference sequence). The CDR3 is 19 residues long. The CDR3 here is CASSLFYTTGQYMNTKAFF. CDR3 DNA sequence: TGTGCCAGCAGTTTATTCTATACCACGGGACAGTACATGAACACTAAAGCTTTCTTT.

The gene calls are TRBV28 and TRBJ1-2; the match to TRBD1 covers 8 bases. V shed 1 base, J shed 5 bases, and the junction held 9 bases outside the gene matches. Germline CDR1 reads MDHEN; CDR2 reads SYDVKM. This CDR3 contains 16 residues. The CDR3 DNA reads TGTGCCAGCAGTTTATCCTTTCTTCGGACAGGGTATGGCTACACCTTC. Protein: CASSLSFLRTGYGYTF.

This rearrangement joins TRBV2 to TRBJ2-1, with TRBD2 matching over 12 bases. Unmatched junction bases numbered 8, after V lost 8 bases and J lost 9 bases. The germline V gene encodes CDR1 SNHLY and CDR2 FYNNEI. The CDR3 is 14 residues long. The CDR3 sequence is CASRLAGGPLEQFF. CDR3 DNA sequence: TGTGCCAGCCGGCTAGCGGGGGGGCCCCTTGAGCAGTTCTTC.

The genes are TRBV10-1 and TRBJ2-7, with D possibly TRBD1 on 6 matching bases. The CDR3 loop spans 14 amino acids. Trimming took off 6 bases at V and 5 bases at J, with 17 bases between the two ends. CDR1 is WNHNN, CDR2 SYGVQD, per germline (reference sequence). The CDR3 region has the DNA TGCGCCAGCAGCCCAACTGTCAACAGGGACGAGCAGTACTTC. This translates into CASSPTVNRDEQYF.

The CDR3 region is CATSRAGQGARQPQHF. CDR3 nucleotide sequence: TGTGCCACCAGCAGAGCTGGACAGGGGGCGAGGCAGCCCCAGCATTTT. This chain uses TRBV15 with TRBJ1-5; 11 bases map to TRBD1. V lost 1 base and J lost 7; bases outside the gene matches: 6. Germline assignment: CDR1 LNHNV and CDR2 YYDKDF (reference sequence). This CDR3 contains 16 residues.

V and J are TRBV7-2 and TRBJ2-1; 9 bases align to TRBD1. With V trimmed by 4 bases and J by 4 bases, 5 bases remained unmatched. Germline assignment: CDR1 SGHTA and CDR2 FQGNSA. CDR3 length: 15 residues. CDR3 nucleotides: TGTGCCAGCAGCTCCGACAGGGGGGTTTACAATGAGCAGTTCTTC. Translating it yields CASSSDRGVYNEQFF.

The chain couples TRBV30 to TRBJ2-2, with D perhaps matching TRBD2 (6 bases). The germline V gene encodes CDR1 GTSNPN and CDR2 SVGIG (reference sequence). The ends were cut back, 2 bases at V and 0 bases at J, with 10 bases in the middle. CDR3 size: 15 residues. This chain's CDR3 is CAWSLGLANTGELFF. The CDR3 nucleotides are TGTGCCTGGAGTCTGGGACTGGCGAACACCGGGGAGCTGTTTTTT.

V is TRBV9 and J is TRBJ1-2; 7 positions agree with TRBD1. Losses at the gene ends were 3 bases for V and 5 bases for J; bases not matched to a gene: 13. Looked up from germline, CDR1 is SGDLS and CDR2 is YYNGEE. This CDR3 contains 16 residues. The CDR3 loop reads CASSAIPGQKVYGYTF. DNA of the CDR3: TGTGCCAGCAGCGCCATCCCGGGACAGAAAGTATATGGCTACACCTTC. The full variable domain, in which reference TRBV9 and TRBJ1-2 provide the parts outside the CDR3, is DSGVTQTPKHLITATGQRVTLRCSPRSGDLSVYWYQQSLDQGLQFLIQYYNGEERAKGNILERFSAQQFPDLHSELNLSSLELGDSALYFCASSAIPGQKVYGYTFGSGTRLTVV.

The chain has TRBV11-3 and TRBJ2-6, with D possibly TRBD2 on 5 matching bases. Trimming removed 4 bases at V and 2 bases at J, with 21 bases between. Per germline, CDR1 SGHNT and CDR2 YENEEA. The CDR3 has 19 amino acids. CDR3: CASSYSEGYFTTGANVLTF. CDR3 bases: TGTGCCAGCAGCTACTCTGAGGGTTACTTTACAACTGGGGCCAACGTCCTGACTTTC.

The J gene is TRBJ2-5, the V gene TRBV27; TRBD2 aligns across 11 bases. V dropped 5 bases and J dropped 3; count of bases not matched to a gene: 8. CDR1 is MNHEY and CDR2 is SMNVEV in the germline V gene (reference sequence). There are 16 residues in the CDR3. The CDR3 protein is CASSPGTSGEEETQYF. For the CDR3, the DNA is TGTGCCAGCAGTCCCGGGACTAGCGGCGAAGAAGAGACCCAGTACTTC.

The gene calls are TRBV30 and TRBJ1-4; perhaps TRBD1 as D (6 bases). V was cut by 0 bases and J by 8 bases, with 10 bases left in between. The CDR3 extends over 13 amino acids. Germline lookup yields CDR1 GTSNPN and CDR2 SVGIG (reference sequence). CDR3 amino acids: CAWSVQGREKLFF. The CDR3 DNA sequence: TGTGCCTGGAGTGTGCAGGGGAGAGAAAAACTGTTTTTT.

The V call is TRBV11-3, the J call TRBJ2-7; 8 nucleotides align to TRBD2. CDR1 and CDR2 from the germline V gene are SGHNT and YENEEA. V dropped 5 bases and J dropped 3; count of bases not matched to a gene: 12. This CDR3 spans 16 amino acids. CDR3 bases: TGTGCCAGCAGCCCCCTTGGTGGCGGGGGGAACTACGAGCAGTACTTC. It yields the protein CASSPLGGGGNYEQYF.